The entry below gives a single T cell receptor beta chain sequence along with its context. The antigen is unknown. The record originates from a study of OX40 agonist ivuxolimab in advanced cancers. Study-wide context: Earlier anti-PD-1, anti-PD-L1 or anti-CTLA-4 therapy was permitted; over 35% had received some. Whole-study results and caveats: On average, CD8+ T cells had more expanded clones than CD4+. At 0.1 to 3.0 mg/kg, CD4+ and CD8+ blood T cells expanded clonally by week 6.

J was trimmed by 9 bases and V by 5 bases; bases with no gene match: 11. The germline V gene has CDR1 MDHEN and CDR2 SYDVKM. This CDR3 is built from 16 residues. Some clones are missing from TCRdb's copy, which holds only in-frame ones; the method was immunoSEQ multiplex PCR. The sample shows about 54,000 clones, roughly nine tenths of them seen only once. The J gene is TRBJ2-1, the V gene TRBV28; TRBD1 matches at 12 bases. This sequence was found in an adult with an advanced solid tumor such as melanoma, head and neck, liver or kidney cancer. The material was CD4+ or CD8+ T cells sorted from blood, obtained in a trial of the OX40 agonist ivuxolimab. CDR3 in DNA: TGTGCCAGCAGTAAACGCCGGGACAGGGGGCGGGGTGAGCAGTTCTTC. This gives the protein CASSKRRDRGRGEQFF.